The entry that follows covers one T cell receptor (beta chain) sequence. Its cognate antigen is unknown. The sample originates from a study of vaccination effects on CD4 cells after COVID-19. Background on the study: It was a median of 72 days after the second dose that post-vaccine samples were obtained. Findings and limits, study-wide: Early post-infection timepoints were missing from the study, which also had few convalescent patients.

Assay: immunoSEQ multiplex PCR; the TCRdb copy retains only in-frame clones and omits some. The table includes roughly 16,000 clones, 65% to 80% detected once. Expansion of antigen-specific CD4+ T cells with viral peptide pools was carried out by the ViraFEST assay before sequencing. When around 10 days of culture had elapsed, CD4+ T cells were isolated. Their SARS-CoV-2 infection, verified by PCR, occurred between March and December 2020. All study participants received two doses of BNT162b2 or mRNA-1273 vaccine. The origin of this receptor is a human donor who had a prior SARS-CoV-2 infection. The specimen comprised CD4+ T cells from PBMCs cultured with SARS-CoV-2 spike peptides, sampled after COVID-19 vaccination.

The CDR3 spells CASSSRTRTDTDTQYF. DNA of the CDR3: TGTGCCAGCAGCTCCCGGACTAGGACTGACACAGATACGCAGTATTTT. The gene calls are TRBV5-4 and TRBJ2-3, with 7 bases identical to TRBD2. Germline CDR1 and CDR2: SGHNT and YYREEE (reference sequence). V dropped 3 bases and J dropped 2; count of bases not matched to a gene: 9. The CDR3 loop spans 16 amino acids.